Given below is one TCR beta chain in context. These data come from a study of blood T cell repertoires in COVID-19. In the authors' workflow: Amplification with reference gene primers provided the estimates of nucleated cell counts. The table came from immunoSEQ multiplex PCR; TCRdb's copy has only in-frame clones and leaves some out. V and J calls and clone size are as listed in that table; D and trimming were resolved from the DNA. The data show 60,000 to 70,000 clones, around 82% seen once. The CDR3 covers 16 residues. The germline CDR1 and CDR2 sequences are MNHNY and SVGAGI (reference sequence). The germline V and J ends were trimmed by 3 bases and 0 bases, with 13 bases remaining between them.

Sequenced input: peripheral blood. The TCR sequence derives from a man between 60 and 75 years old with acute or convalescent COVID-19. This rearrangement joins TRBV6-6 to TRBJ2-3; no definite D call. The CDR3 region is CASSYTSPTSTDTQYF. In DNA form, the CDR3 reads TGTGCCAGCAGTTATACGTCCCCCACAAGCACAGATACGCAGTATTTT.